What follows are 30 T cell receptor beta chains derived from one specimen sequenced in a study of Ad26.COV2.S vaccination and SARS-CoV-2 variants. Treatment denoted: approximately 18 received Ad26.COV2.S at low or high dose, single or two shots; 5 received placebo; per-sample allocation not given. Samples were taken on day 63 after the first vaccine or placebo injection. TCRdb's copy holds only in-frame clones and misses some; the assay was immunoSEQ multiplex PCR. The data contain 350,000 to 450,000 clones, 70% to 90% of them singletons. This specimen was peripheral blood, taken in a trial of Ad26.COV2.S vaccine versus placebo. These receptors were taken from a person between 18 and 59 years old who received the Ad26.COV2.S COVID-19 vaccine or a placebo.

The rearrangement links TRBV19 to TRBJ2-7, with 9 bases identical to TRBD2. This CDR3 contains 16 residues. The ends lost 4 bases at V and 5 bases at J; junction bases unmatched: 12. CDR1 is LNHDA and CDR2 is SQIVND in the germline V gene (reference sequence). The CDR3 protein is CASSTVAGASAHEQYF. In nucleotides, the CDR3 is TGTGCCAGTAGTACGGTAGCGGGGGCAAGTGCTCACGAGCAGTACTTC.

The CDR3 loop reads CASSPWTSGAYEQYF. CDR3 nucleotides: TGTGCCAGCAGCCCCTGGACTAGCGGAGCCTACGAGCAGTACTTC. The chain is built from TRBV7-9 and TRBJ2-7, with 10 bases aligning to TRBD2. Germline V gives CDR1 SEHNR, CDR2 FQNEAQ (reference sequence). Trimming removed 5 bases from V and 2 bases from J; junction bases left unmatched: 6. The CDR3 has 15 amino acids.

The V gene is TRBV7-2, the J gene TRBJ2-7, with 8 bases lining up with TRBD1. The V gene end was trimmed by 5 bases and the J gene end by 6 bases; junction bases not matched to a gene: 15. Looked up from germline, CDR1 is SGHTA and CDR2 is FQGNSA. CDR3 size: 16 residues. For the CDR3, the DNA is TGTGCCAGCAGCGCCCGGACAGGGAGCAACGGCGCCGAGCAGTACTTC. Amino acid sequence: CASSARTGSNGAEQYF.

The chain carries TRBV18 and TRBJ2-5, with a weak D call TRBD2 (6 bases). Looked up from germline, CDR1 is KGHSH and CDR2 is LQKENI. V lost 1 base and J 4 bases, leaving 16 bases between the germline ends. The CDR3 loop spans 16 amino acids. CDR3 nucleotide sequence: TGTGCCAGCTCACCACGTAGCGGAGGCGGTATAGAGACCCAGTACTTC. Its translation: CASSPRSGGGIETQYF.

The chain has TRBV28 and TRBJ1-5, with D possibly TRBD1 on 6 matching bases. CDR1 and CDR2 (germline): MDHEN, SYDVKM. The V end lost 6 bases, the J end lost 7 bases, and 13 bases lay between the germline ends. This CDR3 comprises 13 residues. The CDR3 reads CASRPRGGQPQHF. In DNA, the CDR3 is TGTGCCAGCAGACCCCGGGGGGGCCAGCCCCAGCATTTT.

The chain employs TRBV11-2 and TRBJ2-1; D is perhaps TRBD1 (5 bases). The germline V gene encodes CDR1 SGHAT and CDR2 FQNNGV. Trimming pared 2 bases from V and 9 bases from J, leaving 11 bases between. The CDR3 covers 13 residues. CDR3 in DNA: TGTGCCAGCAGCTTAAACCTAGGGGCTGAGCAGTTCTTC. Translated: CASSLNLGAEQFF.

This clone was observed a single time. One end of the junction fails to match germline, which may point to a read error. The chain links TRBV7-2 to TRBJ2-1; TRBD2 aligns across 7 bases. The CDR3 length is 15 residues. Germline V gene lookup returns CDR1 SGHTA and CDR2 FQGNSA. The CDR3 region has the DNA TGTGCCAGCAGGCCTCCGGGACTACCCTACCATGAGCAGTTCTTC. Its protein product is CASRPPGLPYHEQFF.

The V gene is TRBV7-9, the J gene TRBJ1-1; D not certain. V lost 5 bases and J lost 6, with 22 bases in between. CDR1 and CDR2 (germline): SEHNR, FQNEAQ (reference sequence). The CDR3 covers 16 residues. CDR3 sequence reads: CASSPPPALPRAEAFF. CDR3 nucleotides: TGTGCCAGCAGCCCTCCCCCGGCCCTACCGCGGGCTGAAGCTTTCTTT.

V gene TRBV5-5 combines with J gene TRBJ2-7, with 8 bases lining up with TRBD1. This CDR3 contains 15 residues. Unmatched junction bases numbered 6, after V lost 0 bases and J lost 4 bases. Germline CDR1 reads SGHKS; CDR2 reads YYEKEE (reference sequence). The CDR3 nucleotides are TGTGCCAGCAGCTTGGTGGCAGGGGGCCTGTACGAGCAGTACTTC. It translates to CASSLVAGGLYEQYF.

The rearrangement uses TRBV20-1 and TRBJ1-1; 8 bases line up with TRBD1. The junction had 7 bases not matched to a gene; V was cut back by 3 bases and J by 4 bases. The CDR3 runs to 14 residues. Germline values: CDR1 DFQATT, CDR2 SNEGSKA (reference sequence). CDR3 sequence reads: CSASGQGAGTEAFF. CDR3 DNA sequence: TGCAGTGCTAGTGGTCAGGGGGCAGGCACTGAAGCTTTCTTT.

The chain employs TRBV24-1 and TRBJ2-1; 7 bases are a match to TRBD1. Per germline, CDR1 KGHDR and CDR2 SFDVKD. The junction had 0 bases not matched to a gene; V was cut back by 5 bases and J by 6 bases. The CDR3 has 12 amino acids. The CDR3 region is CATSAGGNEQFF. CDR3 DNA: TGTGCCACCAGTGCAGGGGGCAATGAGCAGTTCTTC.

This clone was picked up a small number of times. The genes are TRBV7-2 and TRBJ1-5; D is undetermined. The length of the CDR3 is 13 residues. Germline V gene data show CDR1 as SGHTA and CDR2 as FQGNSA. The V end was cut by 2 bases, the J end by 2 bases, with 4 bases between. CDR3 protein: CASSLQGNQPQHF. CDR3 sequence (DNA): TGTGCCAGCAGCTTACAGGGCAATCAGCCCCAGCATTTT.

The J gene is TRBJ1-1, the V gene TRBV4-3; the D gene is possibly TRBD1 (5 bases). V lost 1 base to trimming and J lost 1 base, with 7 bases between them. This CDR3 comprises 14 residues. The V gene's germline CDR1 is LGHNA and CDR2 YSLEER. CDR3 sequence: CASSQVGTNTEAFF. In DNA, the CDR3 is TGCGCCAGCAGCCAAGTGGGGACGAACACTGAAGCTTTCTTT.

This clone was counted only a few times. The chain is built from TRBV4-1 and TRBJ2-5, with 9 bases identical to TRBD2. After removal of 0 bases from V and 5 bases from J, the junction contained 4 bases not matched to a gene. CDR1 is MGHRA and CDR2 is YSYEKL in the germline V gene. This CDR3 contains 15 residues. The CDR3 protein is CASSQEGTSWETQYF. Written as DNA, the CDR3 is TGCGCCAGCAGCCAAGAGGGGACTAGCTGGGAGACCCAGTACTTC.

V gene TRBV6-5 combines with J gene TRBJ1-5; D is undetermined. V lost 5 bases and J lost 0, with 8 bases in between. The CDR3 consists of 14 residues. The germline V gene has CDR1 MNHEY and CDR2 SVGAGI. The chain's CDR3 is CASSRRNSNQPQHF. The CDR3 region has the DNA TGTGCCAGCAGTCGACGGAATAGCAATCAGCCCCAGCATTTT.

CDR3 region: CASSNRLAGGLTDTQYF. The CDR3, as DNA: TGTGCCAGCAGCAACAGACTAGCGGGGGGACTCACAGATACGCAGTATTTT. The chain recombines TRBV11-2 with TRBJ2-3; TRBD2 aligns across 13 bases. Trimming removed 5 bases from V and 2 bases from J; junction bases left unmatched: 7. CDR1 and CDR2 (germline): SGHAT, FQNNGV. CDR3 length equals 17 residues.

The rearrangement joins TRBV30 to TRBJ2-5; D perhaps matches TRBD1 (6 bases). Germline CDR1 GTSNPN, CDR2 SVGIG (reference sequence). The CDR3 sequence is 14 residues long. The V end was cut by 2 bases, the J end by 1 base, with 11 bases between. CDR3: CAWSSGRGQETQYF. The CDR3 DNA is TGTGCCTGGAGTAGTGGCAGGGGCCAAGAGACCCAGTACTTC.

The CDR3 loop reads CASSAQGPGVGNEQFF. Written as DNA, the CDR3 is TGTGCCAGCAGCGCCCAGGGACCGGGGGTTGGAAATGAGCAGTTCTTC. This sequence joins TRBV11-3 and TRBJ2-1; D might be TRBD2 (6 bases). This CDR3 comprises 16 residues. Trimming cost V 5 bases and J 7 bases, with 21 bases left between them. Per germline, CDR1 SGHNT and CDR2 YENEEA.

The chain has TRBV28 and TRBJ2-1, with 8 nucleotides matching TRBD2. The V gene end was trimmed by 5 bases and the J gene end by 10 bases; junction bases not matched to a gene: 16. The CDR3 length is 16 residues. CDR1 and CDR2 from the germline V gene are MDHEN and SYDVKM. The DNA of the CDR3 is TGTGCCAGCAGTCCCGGGGGGAGCGGGAGTCGGGCCGAGCAGTTCTTC. It yields the protein CASSPGGSGSRAEQFF.

This chain joins TRBV21-1 and TRBJ1-1. TRBV21-1 represents a pseudogene. The CDR3 runs to 14 residues. The CDR3 region has the DNA TGTGCCAGCAGCAAAAGGCTACTGAACACTGAAGCTTTCTTT. Protein: CASSKRLLNTEAFF.

The chain links TRBV9 to TRBJ1-1; D not resolved. The CDR3 contains 15 residues. CDR1 and CDR2 from the germline V gene are SGDLS and YYNGEE. V lost 3 bases, J lost 0 bases, and 12 bases lay in between. The CDR3 region has the DNA TGTGCCAGCAGCGACGCCAGGAATTTGAACACTGAAGCTTTCTTT. This gives the protein CASSDARNLNTEAFF. Drawing the rest from reference TRBV9 and TRBJ1-1, the complete variable domain is DSGVTQTPKHLITATGQRVTLRCSPRSGDLSVYWYQQSLDQGLQFLIQYYNGEERAKGNILERFSAQQFPDLHSELNLSSLELGDSALYFCASSDARNLNTEAFFGQGTRLTVV.

In DNA form, the CDR3 reads TGTGCCAGCAGCAAGGACTCCCTATCCCTCTCCTACAATGAGCAGTTCTTC. This codes for CASSKDSLSLSYNEQFF. J is TRBJ2-1 and V is TRBV5-8, with D possibly being TRBD2 (5 bases). The CDR3 has 17 residues. Germline CDR1 and CDR2: SGHTS and YDEGEE. V lost 4 bases and J 0 bases, leaving 17 bases between the germline ends.

The chain employs TRBV29-1 and TRBJ2-3; 10 positions agree with TRBD2. The junction had 4 bases not matched to a gene; V was cut back by 2 bases and J by 5 bases. Germline CDR1 SQVTM, CDR2 ANQGSEA. The CDR3 runs to 14 residues. CDR3 bases: TGCAGCGTTGAAAAAGCGGGAGGGGGAGATACGCAGTATTTT. Translation gives CSVEKAGGGDTQYF.

The chain combines TRBV28 with TRBJ2-2; D is undetermined. Trimming took 10 bases from V and 5 from J, leaving 20 bases between them. This CDR3 contains 15 residues. The V gene's germline CDR1 is MDHEN and CDR2 SYDVKM. In DNA form, the CDR3 reads TGTGCCACCGGGCAAGGCCTCAGTGGGACCGGGGAGCTGTTTTTT. Encoded protein: CATGQGLSGTGELFF.

This clone was seen only a few times. The chain uses TRBV30 and TRBJ1-2; no definite D call. V was pared by 3 bases and J by 8 bases, with 16 bases between. The CDR3 totals 13 residues. Germline CDR1 GTSNPN, CDR2 SVGIG (reference sequence). The CDR3 reads CAWRRQSVGGYTF. Here the CDR3 DNA reads TGTGCCTGGAGACGGCAGTCCGTGGGGGGCTACACCTTC.

In DNA form, the CDR3 reads TGTGCCAGCAGCTTAGGGTTGCGGACAGGAGATTACGAGCAGTACTTC. It encodes CASSLGLRTGDYEQYF. The chain recombines TRBV7-2 with TRBJ2-7; 7 nucleotides align to TRBD1. The CDR3 covers 16 residues. Looked up from germline, CDR1 is SGHTA and CDR2 is FQGNSA. V trimming: 1 base; J trimming: 4 bases; junction bases outside the gene matches: 10.

V usage is TRBV5-1 and J usage is TRBJ2-3, with 7 positions matching TRBD1. Germline V gene sequence: CDR1 SGHRS, CDR2 YFSETQ. This CDR3 region has 15 residues. J lost 1 base, V lost 0 bases, and 2 bases had no gene match. The CDR3 spells CASSLATGGTDTQYF. Written as DNA, the CDR3 is TGCGCCAGCAGCTTGGCTACAGGGGGCACAGATACGCAGTATTTT.

This chain links TRBV10-3 with TRBJ2-7; the D call may be TRBD1 or TRBD2 (5 bases each). Germline CDR1 and CDR2: ENHRY and SYGVKD. The CDR3 runs 13 residues. The V end lost 11 bases, the J end lost 2 bases, and 16 bases lay between the germline ends. The CDR3 protein is CASGGGPPYEQYF. Here the CDR3 DNA reads TGTGCCTCCGGTGGGGGTCCACCCTACGAGCAGTACTTC.

This chain links TRBV11-2 with TRBJ2-3; 9 positions match TRBD2. Trimming took 1 base from V and 0 from J; bases not matched to a gene: 2. The CDR3 totals 16 residues. Germline V gives CDR1 SGHAT, CDR2 FQNNGV. CDR3 amino acids: CASSLVAGGSTDTQYF. CDR3 coding DNA: TGTGCCAGCAGCTTAGTGGCGGGGGGGAGCACAGATACGCAGTATTTT.

The genes are TRBV6-5 and TRBJ2-7; no definite D call. Germline assignment: CDR1 MNHEY and CDR2 SVGAGI. Trimming removed 8 bases from V and 3 bases from J, with 14 bases in between. The CDR3 spans 13 residues. The CDR3 sequence is CASGYLSGYEQYF. CDR3 coding DNA: TGTGCCAGCGGGTATTTGTCAGGCTACGAGCAGTACTTC.